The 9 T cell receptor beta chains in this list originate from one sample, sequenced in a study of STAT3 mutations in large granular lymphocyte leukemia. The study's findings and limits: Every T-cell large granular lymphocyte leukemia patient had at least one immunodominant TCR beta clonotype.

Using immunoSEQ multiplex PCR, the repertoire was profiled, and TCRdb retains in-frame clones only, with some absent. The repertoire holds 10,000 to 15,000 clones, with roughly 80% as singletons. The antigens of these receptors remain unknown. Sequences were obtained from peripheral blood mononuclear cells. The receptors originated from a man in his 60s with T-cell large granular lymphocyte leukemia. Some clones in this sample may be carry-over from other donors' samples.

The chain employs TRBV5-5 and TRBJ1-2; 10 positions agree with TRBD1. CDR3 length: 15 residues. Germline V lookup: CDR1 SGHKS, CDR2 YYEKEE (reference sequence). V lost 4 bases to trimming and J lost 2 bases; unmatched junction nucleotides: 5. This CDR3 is CASSGGQGGNYGYTF. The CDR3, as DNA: TGTGCCAGCAGCGGCGGACAGGGGGGAAACTATGGCTACACCTTC.

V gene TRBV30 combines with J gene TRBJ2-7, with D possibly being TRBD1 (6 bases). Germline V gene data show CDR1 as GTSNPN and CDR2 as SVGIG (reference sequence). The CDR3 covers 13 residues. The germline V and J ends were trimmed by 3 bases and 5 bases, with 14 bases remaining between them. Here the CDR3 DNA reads TGTGCCTGGAGCGGTGGCAGGGGACACGAGCAGTACTTC. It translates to CAWSGGRGHEQYF.

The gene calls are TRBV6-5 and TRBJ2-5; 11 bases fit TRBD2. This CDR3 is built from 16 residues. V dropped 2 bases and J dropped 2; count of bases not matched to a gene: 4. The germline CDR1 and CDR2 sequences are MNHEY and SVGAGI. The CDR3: CASSYGLAGRQETQYF. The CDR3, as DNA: TGTGCCAGCAGTTACGGACTAGCGGGCCGACAAGAGACCCAGTACTTC.

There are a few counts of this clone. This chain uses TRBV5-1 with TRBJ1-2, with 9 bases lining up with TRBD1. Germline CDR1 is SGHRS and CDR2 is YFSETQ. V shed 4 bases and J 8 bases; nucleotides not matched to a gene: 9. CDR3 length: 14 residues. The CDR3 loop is CASSPPGQGRGYTF. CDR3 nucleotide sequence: TGCGCCAGCAGCCCCCCGGGACAGGGAAGAGGCTACACCTTC.

CDR3 in amino acids: CASSSRLAGYNEQFF. The CDR3 region has the DNA TGTGCCAGCAGCTCCCGACTAGCGGGGTACAATGAGCAGTTCTTC. This sequence joins TRBV7-3 and TRBJ2-1; 11 positions match TRBD2. This CDR3 comprises 15 residues. Germline CDR1 SGHTA, CDR2 FQGTGA. The junction had 3 bases not matched to a gene; V was cut back by 4 bases and J by 4 bases. Filled out from reference TRBV7-3 and TRBJ2-1, the complete variable domain reads GAGVSQTPSNKVTEKGKYVELRCDPISGHTALYWYRQSLGQGPEFLIYFQGTGAADDSGLPNDRFFAVRPEGSVSTLKIQRTERGDSAVYLCASSSRLAGYNEQFFGPGTRLTVL.

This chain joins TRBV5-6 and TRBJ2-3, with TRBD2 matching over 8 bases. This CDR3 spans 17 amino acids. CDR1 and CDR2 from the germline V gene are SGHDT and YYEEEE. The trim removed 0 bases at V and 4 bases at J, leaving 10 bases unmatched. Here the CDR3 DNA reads TGTGCCAGCAGCTTGGAGTTCGGGAGGGCGTTGGCAGATACGCAGTATTTT. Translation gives CASSLEFGRALADTQYF. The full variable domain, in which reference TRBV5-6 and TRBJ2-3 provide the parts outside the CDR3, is DAGVTQSPTHLIKTRGQQVTLRCSPKSGHDTVSWYQQALGQGPQFIFQYYEEEERQRGNFPDRFSGHQFPNYSSELNVNALLLGDSALYLCASSLEFGRALADTQYFGPGTRLTVL.

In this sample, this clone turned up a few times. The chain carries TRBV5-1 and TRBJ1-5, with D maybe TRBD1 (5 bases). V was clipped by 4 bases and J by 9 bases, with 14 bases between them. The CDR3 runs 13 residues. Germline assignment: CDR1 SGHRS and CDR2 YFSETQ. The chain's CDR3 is CASSPQGAGPQHF. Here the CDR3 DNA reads TGCGCCAGCAGCCCCCAGGGTGCGGGGCCCCAGCATTTT.

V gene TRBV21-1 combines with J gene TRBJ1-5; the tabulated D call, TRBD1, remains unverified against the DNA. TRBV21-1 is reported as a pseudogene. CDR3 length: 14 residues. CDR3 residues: CAGDRGESNQPQHF. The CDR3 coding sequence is TGTGCGGGGGACAGGGGTGAGAGCAATCAGCCCCAGCATTTT.

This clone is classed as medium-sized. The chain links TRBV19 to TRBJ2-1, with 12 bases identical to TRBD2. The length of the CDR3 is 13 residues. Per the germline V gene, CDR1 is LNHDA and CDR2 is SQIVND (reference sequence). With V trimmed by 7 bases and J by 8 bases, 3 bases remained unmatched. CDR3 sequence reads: CASKPSGRDEQFF. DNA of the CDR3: TGTGCCAGTAAACCTAGCGGGAGGGATGAGCAGTTCTTC.